This entry lists 27 T cell receptor beta chains sequenced from one sample in a study of shared clonotypes between healthy human individuals. TCRdb keeps only in-frame clones here, not all; method: immunoSEQ multiplex PCR. The sample yields millions of clones, about 92% seen once. The sequenced material came from naive CD4+ T cells sorted from blood. Described subset: CD45RA+ positively selected. These receptors all stem from a man aged 18 to 29 in good health.

The chain recombines TRBV2 with TRBJ2-1; 8 bases agree with TRBD2. V lost 7 bases to trimming and J lost 0 bases; unmatched junction nucleotides: 11. The CDR3 has 17 residues. In germline, CDR1 is SNHLY, CDR2 FYNNEI. The CDR3 region has the DNA TGTGCCAGCAAAAGGGCGGGGGGCCCCAGCTCCTACAATGAGCAGTTCTTC. Its translation: CASKRAGGPSSYNEQFF.

This clone was counted once. The chain couples TRBV30 to TRBJ2-7, with TRBD2 identical over 7 bases. V lost 0 bases, J lost 7 bases, and 12 bases stayed unmatched. Germline V gene data show CDR1 as GTSNPN and CDR2 as SVGIG (reference sequence). This CDR3 is 15 amino acids long. The CDR3 loop is CAWSVRGLEFKEQYF. The CDR3 DNA reads as TGTGCCTGGAGTGTAAGAGGACTAGAGTTTAAAGAGCAGTACTTC.

Note on this clone: The same CDR3 arises from other DNA sequences in this sample as well. The chain couples TRBV28 to TRBJ1-3; a possible D gene is TRBD1 (6 bases). Germline values: CDR1 MDHEN, CDR2 SYDVKM. CDR3 size: 14 residues. The V and J ends lost 2 bases and 2 bases respectively, with 7 bases between them. DNA of the CDR3: TGTGCCAGCAGTTTAGGGACACCTGGAAACACCATATATTTT. Amino acids: CASSLGTPGNTIYF.

This chain connects TRBV10-2 to TRBJ1-2, with 8 bases fitting TRBD1. Germline V CDR1 and CDR2: WSHSY, SAAADI. The CDR3 length is 16 residues. V dropped 6 bases and J dropped 0; count of bases not matched to a gene: 9. The CDR3 loop reads CASSGNLQGANYGYTF. The CDR3 region has the DNA TGCGCCAGCAGCGGGAACCTACAGGGGGCTAACTATGGCTACACCTTC.

This chain uses TRBV11-2 with TRBJ2-1, with a weak D call TRBD2 (5 bases). Trimming shortened V by 5 bases and J by 2 bases, and 19 bases separated the two germline ends. CDR3 length: 17 residues. Germline V gene lookup returns CDR1 SGHAT and CDR2 FQNNGV. The chain's CDR3 is CASSLRETLGAYNEQFF. CDR3 in DNA: TGTGCCAGCAGCCTCCGGGAAACCCTCGGGGCCTACAATGAGCAGTTCTTC.

This clone showed up just once. This rearrangement joins TRBV25-1 to TRBJ1-4, with 10 bases that match TRBD1. V gave up 6 bases and J gave up 8 bases; unmatched junction bases: 9. Germline lookup yields CDR1 MGHDK and CDR2 SYGVNS. The CDR3 has 15 amino acids. CDR3 protein: CASRDRDRGGEKLFF. For the CDR3, the DNA is TGTGCCAGCAGGGACCGGGACAGGGGAGGAGAAAAACTGTTTTTT.

This clone was seen only a few times. The V gene is TRBV6-5, the J gene TRBJ1-2; D call uncertain. The V and J ends lost 5 bases and 4 bases respectively, with 8 bases between them. This CDR3 has 12 residues. The germline CDR1 and CDR2 sequences are MNHEY and SVGAGI. CDR3 sequence: CASSPNPYGYTF. The CDR3 DNA is TGTGCCAGCAGTCCCAATCCCTATGGCTACACCTTC.

V is TRBV5-1 and J is TRBJ2-7; D may match TRBD1 or TRBD2 (5 bases each). The CDR3 extends over 16 amino acids. Germline V gene lookup returns CDR1 SGHRS and CDR2 YFSETQ. V was pared by 1 base and J by 4 bases, with 18 bases between. CDR3 residues: CASSLWQATREYEQYF. For the CDR3, the DNA is TGCGCCAGCAGCTTGTGGCAGGCGACCAGGGAGTACGAGCAGTACTTC.

This chain connects TRBV7-9 to TRBJ1-2, with D tentatively TRBD1 (6 bases). The CDR3 sequence is 14 residues long. Deletions cut 2 bases from V and 8 bases from J, with 15 bases between. Germline loops: CDR1 SEHNR, CDR2 FQNEAQ (reference sequence). The CDR3, as DNA: TGTGCCAGCAGCTTAATCTGGGACAATGGAGGCTACACCTTC. This sequence encodes CASSLIWDNGGYTF. Combining the CDR3 with reference TRBV7-9 and TRBJ1-2 gives the whole variable domain DTGVSQNPRHKITKRGQNVTFRCDPISEHNRLYWYRQTLGQGPEFLTYFQNEAQLEKSRLLSDRFSAERPKGSFSTLEIQRTEQGDSAMYLCASSLIWDNGGYTFGSGTRLTVV.

Comments on this clone: In the same sample, other DNA sequences code for this CDR3. V usage is TRBV9 and J usage is TRBJ1-6; D gene unclear. V lost 2 bases and J lost 5, with 14 bases in between. Germline lookup yields CDR1 SGDLS and CDR2 YYNGEE. The CDR3 sequence is 16 residues long. The CDR3 nucleotides read TGTGCCAGCAGCGTGGGTCTTTACCCCGATAATTCACCCCTCCACTTT. This sequence encodes CASSVGLYPDNSPLHF.

This clone was observed a single time. This rearrangement joins TRBV10-3 to TRBJ1-4, with 9 bases lining up with TRBD1. With V trimmed by 6 bases and J by 0 bases, 2 bases remained unmatched. The germline V gene encodes CDR1 ENHRY and CDR2 SYGVKD. This CDR3 has 15 amino acids. Here the CDR3 reads CAISTGGATNEKLFF. The CDR3 nucleotides are TGTGCCATCAGCACAGGGGGCGCAACTAATGAAAAACTGTTTTTT.

CDR3 protein: CASGRDGPTSGYGYTF. CDR3 in DNA: TGTGCCAGCGGAAGGGACGGTCCCACAAGTGGCTATGGCTACACCTTC. The chain couples TRBV5-4 to TRBJ1-2; TRBD1 is a possible D gene (5 bases). The CDR3 has 16 amino acids. The V and J ends lost 7 bases and 4 bases respectively, with 23 bases between them. Germline CDR1 SGHNT, CDR2 YYREEE (reference sequence).

J is TRBJ1-4 and V is TRBV5-1; no reliable D call. Germline V lookup: CDR1 SGHRS, CDR2 YFSETQ. This CDR3 is 13 amino acids long. V was shortened by 2 bases and J by 8 bases, with 10 bases between the two germline ends. In nucleotides, the CDR3 is TGCGCCAGCAGCTTCCATTTCGGGGAAAAACTGTTTTTT. Translation gives CASSFHFGEKLFF.

This sequence joins TRBV7-2 and TRBJ2-3, with D uncertain. The CDR3 extends over 13 amino acids. Germline V gene sequence: CDR1 SGHTA, CDR2 FQGNSA. Trimming pared 3 bases from V and 3 bases from J, leaving 7 bases between. DNA for the CDR3: TGTGCCAGCAGCTTCGGGCGTACAGATACGCAGTATTTT. Translating gives CASSFGRTDTQYF.

V usage is TRBV10-3 and J usage is TRBJ1-4, with 8 positions matching TRBD1. CDR1 and CDR2 (germline): ENHRY, SYGVKD. The CDR3 covers 14 residues. V dropped 8 bases and J dropped 5; count of bases not matched to a gene: 7. The CDR3 here is CAIGDRGANEKLFF. CDR3 bases: TGTGCCATCGGAGACAGGGGTGCAAATGAAAAACTGTTTTTT.

The V gene is TRBV6-4, the J gene TRBJ2-3; D perhaps matches TRBD1 (6 bases). The length of the CDR3 is 12 residues. Looked up from germline, CDR1 is MRHNA and CDR2 is SNTAGT. V dropped 6 bases and J dropped 6 bases, with 10 bases sitting between them. The CDR3 spells CASSFQGDTQYF. The CDR3 DNA is TGTGCCAGCAGCTTCCAGGGGGATACGCAGTATTTT.

The rearrangement links TRBV5-1 to TRBJ2-3; D is unclear. The V end lost 6 bases, the J end lost 2 bases, and 7 bases lay between the germline ends. Germline CDR1 reads SGHRS; CDR2 reads YFSETQ. The CDR3 length is 12 residues. This chain's CDR3 is CASNPNTDTQYF. The DNA of the CDR3 is TGCGCCAGCAACCCCAACACAGATACGCAGTATTTT.

The J gene is TRBJ1-2, the V gene TRBV5-4, with 7 bases lining up with TRBD1. CDR1 and CDR2 from the germline V gene are SGHNT and YYREEE (reference sequence). This CDR3 has 18 amino acids. V shed 4 bases and J 0 bases; nucleotides not matched to a gene: 15. CDR3 sequence (DNA): TGTGCCAGCAGCGAATTCGCGGGACAGTTAGGTCCTAACTATGGCTACACCTTC. Encoded protein: CASSEFAGQLGPNYGYTF.

The CDR3 DNA sequence: TGTGCCAGCAGCCCTCAGGGGAGGCTGAACACTGAAGCTTTCTTT. Translated, it gives CASSPQGRLNTEAFF. V is TRBV9 and J is TRBJ1-1; a weak D match, TRBD1 (6 bases). Trimming stripped 4 bases from V and 0 bases from J, with 13 bases between. There are 15 residues in the CDR3. Germline V gene lookup returns CDR1 SGDLS and CDR2 YYNGEE.

The gene calls are TRBV6-1 and TRBJ2-7; the D gene could be TRBD1 or TRBD2 (5 bases each). Trimming shortened V by 5 bases and J by 9 bases, and 20 bases separated the two germline ends. Germline V lookup: CDR1 MNHNS, CDR2 SASEGT. The CDR3 has 14 residues. The CDR3 DNA follows: TGTGCCAGCAGTAAGGAGGACGCACGAGGGGTGCAGTACTTC. Translating gives CASSKEDARGVQYF.

The chain has TRBV6-6 and TRBJ2-3, with D possibly matching TRBD2 (6 bases). The germline V gene encodes CDR1 MNHNY and CDR2 SVGAGI (reference sequence). CDR3 length equals 13 residues. V gave up 6 bases and J gave up 8 bases, with 15 bases separating them. The CDR3 nucleotides read TGTGCCAGCAGCCTTAGCGGCACGGGTACGCAGTATTTT. Translating it yields CASSLSGTGTQYF.

The CDR3 protein is CASSPLRTGLSTDTQYF. CDR3 nucleotides: TGTGCCAGCTCACCACTTAGGACAGGCCTTAGCACAGATACGCAGTATTTT. The chain employs TRBV18 and TRBJ2-3, with 7 bases matching TRBD1. V lost 1 base, J lost 0 bases, and 7 bases stayed unmatched. Germline-derived CDR1 and CDR2 are KGHSH and LQKENI. The CDR3 totals 17 residues.

The count of this clone is one. The CDR3 region has the DNA TGTGCCAGCAGCTTAGGCGGGGGCTCTAACGAGCAGTACTTC. As protein: CASSLGGGSNEQYF. This chain connects TRBV7-2 to TRBJ2-7; the D gene is possibly TRBD2 (7 bases). The germline V gene encodes CDR1 SGHTA and CDR2 FQGNSA. Trimming shortened V by 1 base and J by 5 bases, and 12 bases separated the two germline ends. This CDR3 contains 14 residues. Filled out from reference TRBV7-2 and TRBJ2-7, the complete variable domain reads GAGVSQSPSNKVTEKGKDVELRCDPISGHTALYWYRQSLGQGLEFLIYFQGNSAPDKSGLPSDRFSAERTGGSVSTLTIQRTQQEDSAVYLCASSLGGGSNEQYFGPGTRLTVT.

Worth noting for this clone: Other DNA variants within this sample encode the same CDR3. This chain joins TRBV2 and TRBJ2-1; the D call may be TRBD1 or TRBD2 (5 bases each). Looked up from germline, CDR1 is SNHLY and CDR2 is FYNNEI. This CDR3 region has 11 residues. Trimming shortened V by 8 bases and J by 6 bases, and 8 bases separated the two germline ends. The CDR3 nucleotides are TGTGCCAGCCGTGGGGGCAATGAGCAGTTCTTC. This translates into CASRGGNEQFF.

The CDR3 DNA is TGTGCCAGCAGTTTCCGACAGGGGGGAGAGCAGTACTTC. Residues: CASSFRQGGEQYF. The rearrangement links TRBV6-6 to TRBJ2-7, with TRBD1 matching over 9 bases. J lost 7 bases, V lost 4 bases, and 5 bases had no gene match. Germline values: CDR1 MNHNY, CDR2 SVGAGI (reference sequence). CDR3 length: 13 amino acids.

V is TRBV2 and J is TRBJ1-2; 7 bases are shared with TRBD1. Germline-derived CDR1 and CDR2 are SNHLY and FYNNEI. V gave up 1 base and J gave up 4 bases; unmatched junction bases: 6. This CDR3 spans 15 amino acids. DNA for the CDR3: TGTGCCAGCAGTGAAGGGAGACAGGGCTCCTATGGCTACACCTTC. This encodes CASSEGRQGSYGYTF.

V and J are TRBV25-1 and TRBJ1-1; maybe TRBD1 (5 bases). CDR1 is MGHDK, CDR2 SYGVNS, per germline. The ends were cut back, 6 bases at V and 5 bases at J, with 22 bases in the middle. The CDR3 has 16 residues. CDR3 region: CASRSTVRPEGTEAFF. The CDR3 DNA reads as TGTGCCAGCAGATCGACAGTCAGACCTGAGGGAACTGAAGCTTTCTTT.